The T cell receptor beta chain described here comes from a study of blood T cells in healthy people across ages. Study results and caveats: TCR beta diversity per million T cells fell roughly linearly with age.

A J-beta primer mix and a sample-barcoded 5' primer were used in a second PCR of about 7 to 11 cycles. TCRdb processed the 5' RACE reads anew with MiXCR; each CDR3 protein has one entry. The table has about a million distinct CDR3 sequences, less than 45% seen once; the top ten hold about an eighth. Germline V gene data show CDR1 as SGHAT and CDR2 as FQDESV (reference sequence). This CDR3 region has 15 residues. Losses at the gene ends were 0 bases for V and 5 bases for J; bases not matched to a gene: 6. This clonotype came up many times. Antigen: not known. The chain has TRBV11-1 and TRBJ2-7; 8 bases line up with TRBD1. The source is a man aged 18 to 30 in good health. Sequenced sample: blood. The CDR3 here is CASSLASDRGHEQYF. CDR3 in DNA: TGTGCCAGCAGCTTAGCCTCCGACAGGGGCCACGAGCAGTACTTC.